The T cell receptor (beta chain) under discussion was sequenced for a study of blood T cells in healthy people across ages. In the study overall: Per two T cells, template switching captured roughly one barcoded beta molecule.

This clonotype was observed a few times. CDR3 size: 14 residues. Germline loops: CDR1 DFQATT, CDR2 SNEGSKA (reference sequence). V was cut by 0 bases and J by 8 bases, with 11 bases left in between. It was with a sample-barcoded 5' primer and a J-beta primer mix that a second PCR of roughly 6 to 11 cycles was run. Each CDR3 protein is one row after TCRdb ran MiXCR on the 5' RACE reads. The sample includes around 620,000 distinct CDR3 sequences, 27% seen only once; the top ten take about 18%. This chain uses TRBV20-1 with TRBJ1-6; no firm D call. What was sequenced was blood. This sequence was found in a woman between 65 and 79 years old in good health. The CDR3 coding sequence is TGCAGTGCTAGAGATCCTACCGTTTATTCACCCCTCCACTTT. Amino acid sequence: CSARDPTVYSPLHF.